Listed below are T cell receptor beta chains from one sample, sequenced in a study of CD8 T cells in ankylosing spondylitis. MiXCR was run by TCRdb on the 5' RACE reads, yielding one entry per CDR3 protein. The table records about 360,000 distinct CDR3 sequences, more than 20% of them present only once. The sample was blood, either unsorted or a sorted T cell fraction (not recorded which). The receptors shown here come from a male donor with ankylosing spondylitis or in good health (not recorded which). Each CDR3 is given with its conserved first and last residue. The order of the fields is J gene, V gene, D gene, clone size, CDR3 DNA, CDR3 protein. The D gene is left open where the match is weak. Size is stated for part of the rows, as once, few or many counts, or as a class when the clone is expanded.

TRBJ1-2 TRBV5-1 TRBD1 - TGCGCCAGCAGCTTGGCCATGGGGGACAGCGGCTACACCTTC CASSLAMGDSGYTF
TRBJ2-3 TRBV12-3/TRBV12-4 TRBD2 few TGTGCCAGCAGCCCTCCTCTAGCGGGGTTAGCAGATACGCAGTATTTT CASSPPLAGLADTQYF
TRBJ1-5 TRBV9 - few TGTGCCAGCAGCGTAGGGGGGTTTGGTCAGCCCCAGCATTTT CASSVGGFGQPQHF
TRBJ2-1 TRBV20-1 TRBD2 - TGCAGCCGACGGGGAGGGGCCTACAATGAGCAGTTCTTC CSRRGGAYNEQFF
TRBJ2-1 TRBV7-8 - - TGTGCCAGCAGCTTGGATATTTTCGGCAATGAGCAGTTCTTC CASSLDIFGNEQFF
TRBJ2-5 TRBV15 - once TGTGCCACCAGCCCTTGGGGCCGGAGTGAAGAGACCCAGTACTTC CATSPWGRSEETQYF
TRBJ2-7 TRBV20-1 - - TGCAGTGCTGAAGAGGGGTCCAGTCACTACGAGCAGTACTTC CSAEEGSSHYEQYF
TRBJ2-2 TRBV3-1 - - TGTGCCAGCAGCCAAGACCCGGGTGTGGCAGGTCCAAACACCGGGGAGCTGTTTTTT CASSQDPGVAGPNTGELFF
TRBJ2-1 TRBV4-1 - - TGCGCCAGCAGCCAAGAGGGGTGGGGCAATGAGCAGTTCTTC CASSQEGWGNEQFF
TRBJ2-1 TRBV10-3 TRBD2 few TGTGCCATCAGGGAAGGACTAGCGATCGACAATGAGCAGTTCTTC CAIREGLAIDNEQFF
TRBJ2-5 TRBV6-6 - many TGTGCCAGCAGTTACCAAGAGACCCAGTACTTC CASSYQETQYF
TRBJ2-1 TRBV2 TRBD2 - TGTGCCAGCAGTGGGACTAGCGGGGTCCACAATGAGCAGTTCTTC CASSGTSGVHNEQFF
TRBJ2-7 TRBV6-1 TRBD2 - TGTGCCAGCAGAATACCCTTAGCGGGGGGGCATCTTGTACCCTACGAGCAGTACTTC CASRIPLAGGHLVPYEQYF
TRBJ2-3 TRBV29-1 - few TGCAGCGTTGTTATATGGCACAGCGATACGCAGTATTTT CSVVIWHSDTQYF
TRBJ2-7 TRBV20-1 - few TGCAGTGCTAGAGATTTCCCGGCAGGGGGGTCCTACGAGCAGTACTTC CSARDFPAGGSYEQYF
TRBJ2-7 TRBV20-1 - - TGCAGTGCTAGAGTTGGGGCTTCCTACGAGCAGTACTTC CSARVGASYEQYF
TRBJ2-7 TRBV18 - - TGTGCCAGCTCACCAATGGGGACCTCCTACGAGCAGTACTTC CASSPMGTSYEQYF
TRBJ2-5 TRBV28 TRBD1 few TGTGCCAGCACCCCGACAGGGGGCGTGGAGACCCAGTACTTC CASTPTGGVETQYF
TRBJ2-4 TRBV20-1 - few TGCAGTGCTAGAGATCTTACCGAAGCCCTAACCAAAAACATTCAGTACTTC CSARDLTEALTKNIQYF
TRBJ1-5 TRBV7-9 - - TGTGCCAGCAGCCCAGAGGGAGTCGGCAATCAGCCCCAGCATTTT CASSPEGVGNQPQHF
TRBJ2-5 TRBV29-1 TRBD1 few TGCAGCGTTGAGCTCTACGGACAGGGTTGGGAGACCCAGTACTTC CSVELYGQGWETQYF
TRBJ1-3 TRBV30 - few TGTGCCTGGAGTCTTCTCGATGGAAACACCATATATTTT CAWSLLDGNTIYF
TRBJ2-1 TRBV4-1 - - TGCGCCAGCAGCCAAGTCCCGGACAGCTACAATGAGCAGTTCTTC CASSQVPDSYNEQFF
TRBJ2-1 TRBV12-3/TRBV12-4 - many TGTGCCAGCAGCCGCGGTGGGGGGCCTTACAATGAGCAGTTCTTC CASSRGGGPYNEQFF
TRBJ2-7 TRBV3-1 - few TGTGCCAGCAGCGAATCCAGCGAAGGCGAGCAGTACTTC CASSESSEGEQYF
TRBJ2-2 TRBV4-1 TRBD2 - TGCGCCAGCAGCCAAGCTGATAGCGGGGGTACCGGGGAGCTGTTTTTT CASSQADSGGTGELFF
TRBJ2-5 TRBV7-6 - few TGTGCCAGCAGCTTAGCTAGCGGCATACAAGAGACCCAGTACTTC CASSLASGIQETQYF
TRBJ2-5 TRBV20-1 - few TGCAGTGCTAGCATGGACGAGGAGACCCAGTACTTC CSASMDEETQYF
TRBJ2-5 TRBV7-9 - few TGTGCCAGCAGCTCCCCGCCGAAAGAGACCCAGTACTTC CASSSPPKETQYF
TRBJ2-2 TRBV11-2 - many TGTGCCAGCAGCTTCGAAGGGTGGGGGCCGTCGAACACCGGGGAGCTGTTTTTT CASSFEGWGPSNTGELFF
TRBJ2-7 TRBV20-1 - - TGCAGTGCTGACGACAGGCCCTACGAGCAGTACTTC CSADDRPYEQYF
TRBJ2-7 TRBV28 - - TGTGCCAGCACGCCCGCGGTTCGCTCCTACGAGCAGTACTTC CASTPAVRSYEQYF
TRBJ2-1 TRBV6-5 TRBD2 few TGTGCCAGCAGTTACTTCTGGACTAGTGGCAATGAGCAGTTCTTC CASSYFWTSGNEQFF